This T cell receptor (beta chain) is drawn from a study of blood T cells in healthy people across ages. Findings and limits, study-wide: Estimates of total diversity, which came from one million sequenced T cells, were considered to be underestimates.

The CDR3 covers 15 residues. V was pared by 0 bases and J by 5 bases, with 13 bases between. CDR1 and CDR2 from the germline V gene are LNHNV and YYDKDF (reference sequence). Using a J-beta primer mix together with a sample-barcoded 5' primer, a second PCR was run for roughly 7 to 12 cycles. TCRdb re-derived calls from the 5' RACE reads in MiXCR, one entry per CDR3 protein. The table shows hundreds of thousands of distinct CDR3 sequences, with around 24% occurring only once. Of note for this clonotype: What it binds is not known.

These sequences were also reported in another study, on T cells of mothers and their children.

The material sequenced was blood. The TCR was taken from a boy aged 5-17 years in good health. The rearrangement joins TRBV15 to TRBJ2-5; D might be TRBD2 (5 bases). As DNA, the CDR3 is TGTGCCACCAGCAGAGATAGGGCTAGCCTCGAGACCCAGTACTTC. Translating it yields CATSRDRASLETQYF.